This T cell receptor (beta chain) appears in the sequencing data of a study of T cell responses to AZD1222 COVID-19 vaccine. Whole-study context: Researchers grouped second doses given at about 4 or about 12 weeks into one pool.

Broader study findings: Targets within unmutated variant regions were reportedly found for nearly half of spike-specific TCRs.

Only in-frame clones appear in the TCRdb table, and some are missing; sequencing was by immunoSEQ multiplex PCR. Of some 49,000 clones detected, 60% to 85% appear once; the ten largest clones hold under 7.5%. As concerns this clone: What it binds is not known.

This CDR3 is 15 amino acids long. CDR1 is MGHRA and CDR2 is YSYEKL in the germline V gene. V was pared by 1 base and J by 5 bases, with 14 bases between. This receptor was taken from an adult in good health. The V and J genes are TRBV4-1 and TRBJ2-5; weak D call: TRBD2 (5 bases). The sequencing here drew on peripheral blood, taken on day 0 of AZD1222 vaccination. CDR3 loop: CASSQGRSGWETQYF. The CDR3 coding sequence is TGCGCCAGCAGCCAAGGTCGTTCGGGGTGGGAGACCCAGTACTTC.